The rows below give T cell receptor beta chains drawn from one sample of a study of shared clonotypes between healthy human individuals. Assay: immunoSEQ multiplex PCR; the TCRdb copy retains only in-frame clones and omits some. The sample records 2 million to 3 million clones, roughly 93% being singletons. Sequenced: naive CD4+ T cells from PBMCs. The source of these receptors is a man younger than 35 in good health. Some clones in this sample may be carry-over from other donors' samples. The CDR3 runs from the conserved cysteine through the conserved F or W. A row's size may be missing; if present it is once, few, many or a size class.

size: .; V: TRBV6-6; J: TRBJ1-1; CDR3: CASSSYRGTEAFF
size: .; V: TRBV28; J: TRBJ1-2; CDR3: CATTVGSNYGYTF
size: .; V: TRBV7-9; J: TRBJ2-5; CDR3: CASSRPSETQYF
size: once; V: TRBV6-1; J: TRBJ1-1; CDR3: CASSEGGAILLLAFF
size: .; V: TRBV18; J: TRBJ1-2; CDR3: CASSPMNRGDGYTF
size: few; V: TRBV18; J: TRBJ1-5; CDR3: CASFSGGNQPQHF
size: .; V: TRBV7-9; J: TRBJ2-3; CDR3: CASTPQGFGDTQYF
size: .; V: TRBV5-1; J: TRBJ2-7; CDR3: CASSSARTGDTYEQYF
size: .; V: TRBV7-2; J: TRBJ1-4; CDR3: CASSSAGTGSYEKLFF
size: .; V: TRBV6-5; J: TRBJ1-5; CDR3: CASSYSLAANQPQHF
size: .; V: TRBV6-5; J: TRBJ1-1; CDR3: CASSYSPEGRAFF
size: .; V: TRBV5-1; J: TRBJ2-5; CDR3: CASSRGLILETQYF
size: .; V: TRBV18; J: TRBJ2-3; CDR3: CASSPPSRGTQYF
size: .; V: TRBV2; J: TRBJ2-1; CDR3: CASRPGLAGTYNEQFF
size: .; V: TRBV7-6; J: TRBJ2-3; CDR3: CASSLADRGADTQYF
size: .; V: TRBV5-1; J: TRBJ2-6; CDR3: CASSLVFPGRSSGANVLTF
size: .; V: TRBV5-1; J: TRBJ2-1; CDR3: CASSLDGTRAYNEQFF
size: .; V: TRBV5-4; J: TRBJ1-1; CDR3: CASSLSRLGNTEAFF
size: .; V: TRBV28; J: TRBJ2-2; CDR3: CASSLISYQNTGELFF
size: .; V: TRBV29-1; J: TRBJ2-2; CDR3: CSAGTTGELFF
size: .; V: TRBV4-2; J: .; CDR3: CASSLWTSGWYEQYF
size: .; V: TRBV7-8; J: TRBJ2-1; CDR3: CASSSGPRLLEQFF
size: .; V: TRBV27; J: TRBJ1-2; CDR3: CASSFSGRDRRNYGYTF
size: .; V: TRBV6-1; J: TRBJ2-7; CDR3: CASSSYRVPEQYF
size: .; V: TRBV28; J: TRBJ1-1; CDR3: CASSPPGQGWEHRAFF
size: .; V: TRBV4-1; J: TRBJ1-5; CDR3: CASSPLEWTGSLGSNQPQHF
size: .; V: TRBV30; J: TRBJ2-7; CDR3: CAWSISSGPYEQYF
size: .; V: TRBV7-2; J: TRBJ1-5; CDR3: CASSLGSRLRNQPQHF
size: once; V: TRBV7-2; J: .; CDR3: CASSRSSYEQYF
size: .; V: TRBV28; J: TRBJ1-2; CDR3: CASSLMGAGNYGYTF
size: .; V: TRBV19; J: TRBJ2-1; CDR3: CASSGTSFSYNEQFF
size: .; V: TRBV5-1; J: TRBJ1-2; CDR3: CASRQLKGGREVNYGYTF
size: .; V: TRBV6-5; J: TRBJ1-1; CDR3: CASRGTVNTEAFF
size: .; V: TRBV7-3; J: TRBJ2-5; CDR3: CASSLTGGPWETQYF
size: .; V: TRBV19; J: TRBJ2-3; CDR3: CASTTTSGTRDTQYF
size: .; V: TRBV21-1; J: TRBJ2-1; CDR3: CASSKAILPWDYRYNEQFF
size: .; V: TRBV30; J: TRBJ2-2; CDR3: CAWSDNRAGELFF
size: .; V: TRBV19; J: TRBJ1-5; CDR3: CASSIMGGEPQHF
size: .; V: TRBV19; J: TRBJ1-5; CDR3: CASSRGRTFNQPQHF
size: once; V: TRBV19; J: TRBJ2-2; CDR3: CASSIGGLNTGELFF
size: .; V: TRBV7-8; J: TRBJ2-5; CDR3: CASSLVHPGSETQYF
size: .; V: TRBV5-1; J: TRBJ2-5; CDR3: CASSLAGGPFETQYF
size: .; V: TRBV7-9; J: TRBJ1-4; CDR3: CASSLAGGKLFF
size: .; V: TRBV6-6; J: TRBJ2-3; CDR3: CASSPRDRSTDTQYF
size: .; V: TRBV21-1; J: TRBJ1-4; CDR3: CASSKVHPFSEKLFF
size: .; V: TRBV5-1; J: TRBJ1-4; CDR3: CASSLQPGLREGGEKLFF
size: .; V: TRBV5-1; J: TRBJ2-7; CDR3: CASSLALAGVGEQYF
size: .; V: TRBV11-2; J: TRBJ1-3; CDR3: CASSSDRGNTIYF
size: once; V: TRBV4-1; J: TRBJ1-1; CDR3: CASSPRRAVNTEAFF
size: .; V: TRBV4-2; J: TRBJ1-2; CDR3: CASSPQAQTGGSSGYTF
size: .; V: TRBV2; J: TRBJ2-1; CDR3: CASATSGSIYNEQFF
size: .; V: TRBV30; J: TRBJ2-2; CDR3: CASSRGALTGELFF
size: once; V: TRBV5-1; J: TRBJ1-6; CDR3: CASSVSSYNSPLHF
size: .; V: TRBV29-1; J: TRBJ2-7; CDR3: CSVQGNRYEQYF
size: .; V: TRBV7-9; J: TRBJ2-7; CDR3: CASSQRDRGTYEQYF
size: .; V: TRBV5-6; J: TRBJ2-1; CDR3: CASTRGLADYNEQFF